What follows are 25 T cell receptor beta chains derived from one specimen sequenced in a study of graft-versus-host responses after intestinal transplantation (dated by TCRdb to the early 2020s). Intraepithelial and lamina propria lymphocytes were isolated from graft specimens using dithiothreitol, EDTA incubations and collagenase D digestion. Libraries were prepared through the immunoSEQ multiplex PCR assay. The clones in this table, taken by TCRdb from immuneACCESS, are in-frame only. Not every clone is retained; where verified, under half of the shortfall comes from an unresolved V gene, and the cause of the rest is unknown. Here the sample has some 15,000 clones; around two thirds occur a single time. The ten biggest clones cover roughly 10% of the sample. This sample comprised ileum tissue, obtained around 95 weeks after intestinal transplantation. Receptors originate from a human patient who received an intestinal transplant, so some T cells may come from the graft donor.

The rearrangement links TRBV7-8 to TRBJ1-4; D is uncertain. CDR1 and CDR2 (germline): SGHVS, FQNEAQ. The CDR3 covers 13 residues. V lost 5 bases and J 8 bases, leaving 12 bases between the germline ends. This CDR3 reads CASSRVRGEKLFF. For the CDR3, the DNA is TGTGCCAGCAGCCGGGTCCGAGGGGAAAAACTGTTTTTT.

In nucleotides, the CDR3 is TGTGCCAGCAGCCGCGGGACAGGGGGCGTGTTCCTAGGGGCCAACGTCCTGACTTTC. Translating it yields CASSRGTGGVFLGANVLTF. V usage is TRBV11-3 and J usage is TRBJ2-6; 12 bases are shared with TRBD1. The CDR3 loop spans 19 amino acids. After removal of 5 bases from V and 4 bases from J, the junction contained 12 bases not matched to a gene. Germline assignment: CDR1 SGHNT and CDR2 YENEEA.

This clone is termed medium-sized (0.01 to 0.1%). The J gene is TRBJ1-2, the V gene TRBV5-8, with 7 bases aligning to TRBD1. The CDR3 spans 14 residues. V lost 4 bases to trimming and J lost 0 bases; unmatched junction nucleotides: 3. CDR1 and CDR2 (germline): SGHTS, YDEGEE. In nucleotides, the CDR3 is TGTGCCAGCAGCCGGACAGGTTCTAACTATGGCTACACCTTC. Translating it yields CASSRTGSNYGYTF.

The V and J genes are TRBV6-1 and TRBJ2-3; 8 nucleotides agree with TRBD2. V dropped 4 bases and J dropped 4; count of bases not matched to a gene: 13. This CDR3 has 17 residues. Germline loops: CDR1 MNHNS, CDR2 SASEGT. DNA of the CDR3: TGTGCCAGCAGTGGTCTGGACGGGGGGGCGAGGGCAGATACGCAGTATTTT. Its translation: CASSGLDGGARADTQYF.

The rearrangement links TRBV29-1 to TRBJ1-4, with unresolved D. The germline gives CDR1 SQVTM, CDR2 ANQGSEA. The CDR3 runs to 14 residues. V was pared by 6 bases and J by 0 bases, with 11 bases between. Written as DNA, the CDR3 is TGCAGCGTCCTGGACGGGACAACTAATGAAAAACTGTTTTTT. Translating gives CSVLDGTTNEKLFF. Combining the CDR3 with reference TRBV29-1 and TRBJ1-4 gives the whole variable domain SAVISQKPSRDICQRGTSLTIQCQVDSQVTMMFWYRQQPGQSLTLIATANQGSEATYESGFVIDKFPISRPNLTFSTLTVSNMSPEDSSIYLCSVLDGTTNEKLFFGSGTQLSVL.

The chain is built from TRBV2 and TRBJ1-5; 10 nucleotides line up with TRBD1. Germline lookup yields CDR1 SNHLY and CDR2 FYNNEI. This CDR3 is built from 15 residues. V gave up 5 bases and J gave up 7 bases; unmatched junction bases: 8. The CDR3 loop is CASSPGTGVVQPQHF. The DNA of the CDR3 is TGTGCCAGCAGTCCCGGGACAGGGGTGGTACAGCCCCAGCATTTT.

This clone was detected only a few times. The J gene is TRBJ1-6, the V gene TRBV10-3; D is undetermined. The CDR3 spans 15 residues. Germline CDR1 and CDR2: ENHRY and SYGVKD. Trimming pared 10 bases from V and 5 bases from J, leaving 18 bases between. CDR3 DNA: TGTGCCAGCAGAGACGGACTGCGTCATAATTCACCCCTCCACTTT. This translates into CASRDGLRHNSPLHF.

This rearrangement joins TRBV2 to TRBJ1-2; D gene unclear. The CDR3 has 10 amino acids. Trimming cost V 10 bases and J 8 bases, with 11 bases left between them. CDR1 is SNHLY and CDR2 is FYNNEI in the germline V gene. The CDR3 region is CAMGVPGYTF. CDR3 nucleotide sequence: TGTGCCATGGGAGTGCCCGGCTACACCTTC.

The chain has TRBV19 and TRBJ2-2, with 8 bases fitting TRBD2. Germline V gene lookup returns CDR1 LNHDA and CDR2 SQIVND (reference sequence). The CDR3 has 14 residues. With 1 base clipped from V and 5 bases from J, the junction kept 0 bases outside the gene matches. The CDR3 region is CASSIVAGTGELFF. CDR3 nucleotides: TGTGCCAGTAGTATAGTAGCGGGAACCGGGGAGCTGTTTTTT.

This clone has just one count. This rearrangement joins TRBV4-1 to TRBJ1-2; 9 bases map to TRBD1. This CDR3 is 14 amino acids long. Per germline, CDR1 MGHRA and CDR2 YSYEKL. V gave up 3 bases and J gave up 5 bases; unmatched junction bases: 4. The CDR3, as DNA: TGCGCCAGCAGCCAGGCACAGGGGGCTTATGGCTACACCTTC. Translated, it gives CASSQAQGAYGYTF.

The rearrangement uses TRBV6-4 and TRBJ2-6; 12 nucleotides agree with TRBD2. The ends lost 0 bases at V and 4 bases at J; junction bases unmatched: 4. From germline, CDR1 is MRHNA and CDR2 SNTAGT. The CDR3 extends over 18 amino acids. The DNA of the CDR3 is TGTGCCAGCAGTGACTCGCCTGGACTAGCGGGAGGGGCCAACGTCCTGACTTTC. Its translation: CASSDSPGLAGGANVLTF.

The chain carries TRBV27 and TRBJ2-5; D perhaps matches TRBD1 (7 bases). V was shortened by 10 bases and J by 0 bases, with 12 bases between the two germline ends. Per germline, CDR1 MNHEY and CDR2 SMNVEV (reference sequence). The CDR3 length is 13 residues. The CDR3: CATAGQHQETQYF. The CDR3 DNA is TGTGCCACCGCGGGACAGCACCAAGAGACCCAGTACTTC.

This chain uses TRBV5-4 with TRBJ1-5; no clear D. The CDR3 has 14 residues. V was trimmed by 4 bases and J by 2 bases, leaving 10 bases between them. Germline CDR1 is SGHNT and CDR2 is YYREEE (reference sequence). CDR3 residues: CASSEAGGNQPQHF. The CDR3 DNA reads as TGTGCCAGCAGCGAAGCCGGAGGCAATCAGCCCCAGCATTTT.

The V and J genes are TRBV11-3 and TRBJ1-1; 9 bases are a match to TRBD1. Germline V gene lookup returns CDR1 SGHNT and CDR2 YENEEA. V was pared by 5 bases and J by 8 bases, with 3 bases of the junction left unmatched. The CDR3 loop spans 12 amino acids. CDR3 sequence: CASSPGQGEAFF. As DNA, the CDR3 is TGTGCCAGCAGCCCGGGACAGGGAGAAGCTTTCTTT.

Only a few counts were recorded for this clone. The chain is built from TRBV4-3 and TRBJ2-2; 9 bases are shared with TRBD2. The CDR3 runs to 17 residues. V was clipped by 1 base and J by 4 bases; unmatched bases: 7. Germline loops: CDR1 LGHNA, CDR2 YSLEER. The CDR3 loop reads CASSQGGVAGVTGELFF. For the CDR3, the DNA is TGCGCCAGCAGCCAAGGGGGTGTAGCGGGGGTCACCGGGGAGCTGTTTTTT.

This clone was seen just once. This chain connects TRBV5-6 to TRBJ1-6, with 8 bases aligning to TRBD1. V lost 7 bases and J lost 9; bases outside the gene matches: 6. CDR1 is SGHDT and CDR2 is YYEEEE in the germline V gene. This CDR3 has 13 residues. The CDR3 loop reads CASGQGFGSPLHF. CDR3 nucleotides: TGTGCCAGCGGACAGGGTTTCGGTTCACCCCTCCACTTT.

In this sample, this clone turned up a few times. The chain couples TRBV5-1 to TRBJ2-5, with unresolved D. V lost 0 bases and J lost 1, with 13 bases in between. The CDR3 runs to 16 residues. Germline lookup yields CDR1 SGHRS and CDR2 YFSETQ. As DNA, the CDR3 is TGCGCCAGCAGCTTGGCTAGAGATCGTCGCCAAGAGACCCAGTACTTC. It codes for CASSLARDRRQETQYF.

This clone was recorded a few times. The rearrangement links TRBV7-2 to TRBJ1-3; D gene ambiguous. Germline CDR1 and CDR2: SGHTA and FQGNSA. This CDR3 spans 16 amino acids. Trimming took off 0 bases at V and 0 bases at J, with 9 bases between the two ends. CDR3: CASSLAAGSSGNTIYF. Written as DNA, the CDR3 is TGTGCCAGCAGCTTAGCAGCAGGTAGCTCTGGAAACACCATATATTTT.

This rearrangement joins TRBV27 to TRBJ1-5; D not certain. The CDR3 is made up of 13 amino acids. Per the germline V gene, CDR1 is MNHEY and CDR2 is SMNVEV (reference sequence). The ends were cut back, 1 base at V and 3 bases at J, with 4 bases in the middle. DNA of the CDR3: TGTGCCAGCAGTTTATGGGCCAATCAGCCCCAGCATTTT. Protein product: CASSLWANQPQHF.

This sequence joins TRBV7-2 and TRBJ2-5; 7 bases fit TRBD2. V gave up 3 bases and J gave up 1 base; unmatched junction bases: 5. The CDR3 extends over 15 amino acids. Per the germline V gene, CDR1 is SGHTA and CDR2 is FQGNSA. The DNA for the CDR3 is TGTGCCAGCAGCTTCGCACGACTAGCCCAAGAGACCCAGTACTTC. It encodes CASSFARLAQETQYF.

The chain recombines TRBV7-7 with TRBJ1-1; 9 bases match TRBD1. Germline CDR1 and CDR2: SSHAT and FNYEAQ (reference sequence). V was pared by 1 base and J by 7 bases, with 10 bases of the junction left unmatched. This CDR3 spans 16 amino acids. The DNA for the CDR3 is TGTGCCAGCAGCTTAGGCCCAAGGACAGGGGTGTATGAAGCTTTCTTT. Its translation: CASSLGPRTGVYEAFF. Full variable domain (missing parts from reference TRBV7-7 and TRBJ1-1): GAGVSQSPRYKVTKRGQDVTLRCDPISSHATLYWYQQALGQGPEFLTYFNYEAQPDKSGLPSDRFSAERPEGSISTLTIQRTEQRDSAMYRCASSLGPRTGVYEAFFGQGTRLTVV.

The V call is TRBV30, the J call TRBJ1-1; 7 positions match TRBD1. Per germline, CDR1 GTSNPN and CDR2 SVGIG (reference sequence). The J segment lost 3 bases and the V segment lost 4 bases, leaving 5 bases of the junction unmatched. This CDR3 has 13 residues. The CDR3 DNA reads TGTGCCTGGACAGGGGGGATGGACACTGAAGCTTTCTTT. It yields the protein CAWTGGMDTEAFF.

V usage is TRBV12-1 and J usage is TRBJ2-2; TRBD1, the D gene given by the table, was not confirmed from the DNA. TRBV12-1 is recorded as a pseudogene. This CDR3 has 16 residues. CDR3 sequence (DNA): TGTGCCAGCAGCTCCAGGGACAGGGAGAGTGTCGGGGAGCTGTTTTTT. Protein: CASSSRDRESVGELFF.

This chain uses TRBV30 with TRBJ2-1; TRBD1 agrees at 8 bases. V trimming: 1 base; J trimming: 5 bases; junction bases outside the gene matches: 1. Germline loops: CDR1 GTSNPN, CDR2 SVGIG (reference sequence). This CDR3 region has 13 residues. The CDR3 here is CAWSARGHNEQFF. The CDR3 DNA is TGTGCCTGGAGTGCCAGGGGGCACAATGAGCAGTTCTTC.

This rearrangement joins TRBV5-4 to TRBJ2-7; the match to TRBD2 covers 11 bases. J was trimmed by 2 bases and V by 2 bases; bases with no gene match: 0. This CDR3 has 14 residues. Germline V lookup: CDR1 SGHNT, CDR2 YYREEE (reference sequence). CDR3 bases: TGTGCCAGCAGCTTTAGCGGGGGGGCCTACGAGCAGTACTTC. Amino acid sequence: CASSFSGGAYEQYF. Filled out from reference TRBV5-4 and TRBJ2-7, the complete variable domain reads ETGVTQSPTHLIKTRGQQVTLRCSSQSGHNTVSWYQQALGQGPQFIFQYYREEENGRGNFPPRFSGLQFPNYSSELNVNALELDDSALYLCASSFSGGAYEQYFGPGTRLTVT.